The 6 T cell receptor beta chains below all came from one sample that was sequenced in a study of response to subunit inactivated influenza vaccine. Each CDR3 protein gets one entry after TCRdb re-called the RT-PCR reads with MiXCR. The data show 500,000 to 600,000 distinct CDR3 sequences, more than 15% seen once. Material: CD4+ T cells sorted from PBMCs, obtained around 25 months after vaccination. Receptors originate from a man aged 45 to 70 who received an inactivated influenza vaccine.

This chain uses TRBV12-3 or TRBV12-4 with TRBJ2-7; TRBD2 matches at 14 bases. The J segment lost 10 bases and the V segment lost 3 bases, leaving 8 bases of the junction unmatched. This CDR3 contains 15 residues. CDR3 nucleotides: TGTGCCAGCAGTTTGACTAGCGGGGGGGAAAGAGGTCAGTACTTC. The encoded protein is CASSLTSGGERGQYF.

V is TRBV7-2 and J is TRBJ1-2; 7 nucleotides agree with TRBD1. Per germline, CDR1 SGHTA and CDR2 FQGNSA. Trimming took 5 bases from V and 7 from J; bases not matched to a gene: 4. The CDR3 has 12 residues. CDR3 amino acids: CASSPDRVGYTF. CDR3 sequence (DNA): TGTGCCAGCAGCCCCGACAGGGTTGGCTACACCTTC.

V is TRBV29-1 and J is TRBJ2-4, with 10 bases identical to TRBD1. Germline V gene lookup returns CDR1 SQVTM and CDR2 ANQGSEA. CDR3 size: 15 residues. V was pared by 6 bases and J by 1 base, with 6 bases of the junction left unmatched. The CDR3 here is CSVARTGGAKNIQYF. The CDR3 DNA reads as TGCAGCGTGGCCCGGACAGGGGGGGCCAAAAACATTCAGTACTTC.

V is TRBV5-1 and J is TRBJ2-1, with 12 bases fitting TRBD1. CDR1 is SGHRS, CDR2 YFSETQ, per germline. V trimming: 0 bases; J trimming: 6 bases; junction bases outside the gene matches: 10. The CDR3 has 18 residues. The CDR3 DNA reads TGCGCCAGCAGCTTGGCACTCGGGACAGGGGGCTGGAGCAATGAGCAGTTCTTC. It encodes CASSLALGTGGWSNEQFF.

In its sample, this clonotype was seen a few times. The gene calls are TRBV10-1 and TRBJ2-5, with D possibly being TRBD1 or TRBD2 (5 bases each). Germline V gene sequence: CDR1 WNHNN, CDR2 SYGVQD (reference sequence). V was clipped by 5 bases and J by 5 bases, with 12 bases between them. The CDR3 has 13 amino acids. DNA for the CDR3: TGCGCCAGCAGTTCGGGACCCCGCGAGACCCAGTACTTC. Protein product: CASSSGPRETQYF.

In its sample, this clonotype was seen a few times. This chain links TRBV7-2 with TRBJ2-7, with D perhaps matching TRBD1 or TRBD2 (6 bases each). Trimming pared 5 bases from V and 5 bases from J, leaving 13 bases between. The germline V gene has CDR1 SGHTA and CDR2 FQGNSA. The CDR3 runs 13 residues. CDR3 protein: CASSLGGLNEQYF. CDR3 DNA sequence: TGTGCCAGCAGCCTAGGGGGGCTCAACGAGCAGTACTTC.